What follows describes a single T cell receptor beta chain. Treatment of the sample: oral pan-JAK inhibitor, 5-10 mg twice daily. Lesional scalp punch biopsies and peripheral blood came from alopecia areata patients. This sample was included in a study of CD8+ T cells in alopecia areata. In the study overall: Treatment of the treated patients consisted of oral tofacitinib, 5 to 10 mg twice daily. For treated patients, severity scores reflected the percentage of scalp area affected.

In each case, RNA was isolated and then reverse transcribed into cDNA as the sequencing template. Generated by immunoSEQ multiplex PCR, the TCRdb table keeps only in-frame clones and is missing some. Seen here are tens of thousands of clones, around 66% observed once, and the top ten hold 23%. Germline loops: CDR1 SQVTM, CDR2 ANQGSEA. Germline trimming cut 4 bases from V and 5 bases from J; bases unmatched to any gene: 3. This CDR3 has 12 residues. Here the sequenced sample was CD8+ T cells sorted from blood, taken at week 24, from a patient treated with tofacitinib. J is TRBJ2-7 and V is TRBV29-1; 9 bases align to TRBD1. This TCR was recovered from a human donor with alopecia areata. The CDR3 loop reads CSVGTGVDEQYF. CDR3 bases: TGCAGCGTTGGGACAGGGGTTGACGAGCAGTACTTC.